The sequence of this T cell receptor beta chain was determined in a study of T-cell reconstitution after alpha-beta-depleted transplantation in children. From germline, CDR1 is LGHNA and CDR2 YSLEER. Trimming removed 2 bases from V and 5 bases from J; junction bases left unmatched: 10. The CDR3 contains 16 residues. For TCRbeta, the library was prepared with unique molecular identifiers. TCRdb passed the PCR reads through MiXCR, listing each CDR3 protein once. The repertoire includes roughly 100,000 distinct CDR3 sequences, 7% to 9% of them detected once, and 6.9% sits in the top ten. This clonotype was recorded many times.

V is TRBV4-3 and J is TRBJ2-7; TRBD2 matches at 9 bases. The specimen was PBMCs from the stem cell graft donor, collected from the stem cell graft. This clonotype originated in a human donor who donated a stem cell graft to a child with congenital amegakaryocytic thrombocytopenia. In DNA, the CDR3 is TGCGCCAGCAGCCAACGGGGACTAGCCCGCAGGGACGAGCAGTACTTC. It is translated as CASSQRGLARRDEQYF.